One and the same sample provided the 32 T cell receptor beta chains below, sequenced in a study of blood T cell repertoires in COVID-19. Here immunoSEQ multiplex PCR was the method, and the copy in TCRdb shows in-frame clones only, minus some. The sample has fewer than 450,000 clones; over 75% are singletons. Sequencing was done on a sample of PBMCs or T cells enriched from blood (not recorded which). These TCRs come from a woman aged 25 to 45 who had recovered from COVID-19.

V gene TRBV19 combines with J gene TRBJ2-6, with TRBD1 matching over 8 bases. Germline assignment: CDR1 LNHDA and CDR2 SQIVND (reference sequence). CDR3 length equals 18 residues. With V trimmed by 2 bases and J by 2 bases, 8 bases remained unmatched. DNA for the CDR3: TGTGCCAGTAGTATACCGCCAGGGGGCGTCACTGGGGCCAACGTCCTGACTTTC. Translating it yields CASSIPPGGVTGANVLTF.

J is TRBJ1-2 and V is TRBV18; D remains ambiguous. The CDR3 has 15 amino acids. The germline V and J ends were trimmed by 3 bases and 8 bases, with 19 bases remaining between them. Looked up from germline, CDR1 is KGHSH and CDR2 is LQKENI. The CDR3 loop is CASSPTGEGVTGYTF. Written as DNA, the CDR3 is TGTGCCAGCTCACCCACCGGAGAGGGAGTAACGGGCTACACCTTC.

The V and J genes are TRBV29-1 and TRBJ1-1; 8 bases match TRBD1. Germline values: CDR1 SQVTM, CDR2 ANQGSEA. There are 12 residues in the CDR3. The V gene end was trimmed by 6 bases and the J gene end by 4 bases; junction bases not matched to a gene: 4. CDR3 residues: CSVKQGGTEAFF. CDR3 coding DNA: TGCAGCGTAAAACAGGGGGGCACTGAAGCTTTCTTT. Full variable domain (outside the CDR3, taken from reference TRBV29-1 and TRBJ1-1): SAVISQKPSRDICQRGTSLTIQCQVDSQVTMMFWYRQQPGQSLTLIATANQGSEATYESGFVIDKFPISRPNLTFSTLTVSNMSPEDSSIYLCSVKQGGTEAFFGQGTRLTVV.

The CDR3 region has the DNA TGCAGCGTTGTGAGTCAGGGGGCCACTGAAGCTTTCTTT. Protein product: CSVVSQGATEAFF. The chain employs TRBV29-1 and TRBJ1-1; TRBD1 aligns across 8 bases. CDR1 SQVTM and CDR2 ANQGSEA come from the germline V gene. The CDR3 totals 13 residues. With V trimmed by 4 bases and J by 4 bases, 5 bases remained unmatched.

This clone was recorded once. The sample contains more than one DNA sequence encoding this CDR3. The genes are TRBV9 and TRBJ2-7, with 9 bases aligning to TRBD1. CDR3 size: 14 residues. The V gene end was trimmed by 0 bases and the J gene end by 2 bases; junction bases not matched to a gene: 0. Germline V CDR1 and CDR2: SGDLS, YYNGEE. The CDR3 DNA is TGTGCCAGCAGCGTAGGACAGGGGGCCTACGAGCAGTACTTC. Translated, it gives CASSVGQGAYEQYF. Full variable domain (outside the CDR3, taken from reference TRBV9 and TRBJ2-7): DSGVTQTPKHLITATGQRVTLRCSPRSGDLSVYWYQQSLDQGLQFLIQYYNGEERAKGNILERFSAQQFPDLHSELNLSSLELGDSALYFCASSVGQGAYEQYFGPGTRLTVT.

CDR3 residues: CAWSLGNGQSEKLFF. CDR3 sequence (DNA): TGTGCCTGGAGTCTCGGTAATGGACAGTCCGAAAAACTGTTTTTT. This sequence joins TRBV30 and TRBJ1-4, with a possible D match to TRBD1 (6 bases). CDR1 and CDR2 from the germline V gene are GTSNPN and SVGIG (reference sequence). This CDR3 region has 15 residues. V was trimmed by 2 bases and J by 8 bases, leaving 18 bases between them. Looking up the rest from reference TRBV30 and TRBJ1-4 gives the full variable domain: SQTIHQWPATLVQPVGSPLSLECTVEGTSNPNLYWYRQAAGRGLQLLFYSVGIGQISSEVPQNLSASRPQDRQFILSSKKLLLSDSGFYLCAWSLGNGQSEKLFFGSGTQLSVL.

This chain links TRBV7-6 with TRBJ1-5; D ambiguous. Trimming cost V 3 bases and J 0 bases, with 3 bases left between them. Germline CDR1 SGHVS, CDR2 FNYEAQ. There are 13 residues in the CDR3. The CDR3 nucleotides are TGTGCCAGCAGCTTCGGTAGCAATCAGCCCCAGCATTTT. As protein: CASSFGSNQPQHF.

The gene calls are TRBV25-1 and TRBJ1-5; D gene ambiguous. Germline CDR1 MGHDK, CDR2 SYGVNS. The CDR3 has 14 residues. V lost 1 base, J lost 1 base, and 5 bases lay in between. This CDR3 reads CASSEWESNQPQHF. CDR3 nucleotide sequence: TGTGCCAGCAGTGAATGGGAGAGCAATCAGCCCCAGCATTTT.

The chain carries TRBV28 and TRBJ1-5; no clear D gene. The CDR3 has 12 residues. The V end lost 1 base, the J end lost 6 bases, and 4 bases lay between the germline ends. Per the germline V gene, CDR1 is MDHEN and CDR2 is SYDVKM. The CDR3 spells CASSLSGQPQHF. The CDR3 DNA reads TGTGCCAGCAGTTTATCGGGTCAGCCCCAGCATTTT.

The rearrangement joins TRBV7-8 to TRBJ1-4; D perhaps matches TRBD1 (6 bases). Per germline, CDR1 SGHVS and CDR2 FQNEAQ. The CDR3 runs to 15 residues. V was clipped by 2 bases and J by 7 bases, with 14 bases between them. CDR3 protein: CASSLIQGGGEKLFF. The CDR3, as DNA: TGTGCCAGCAGCTTAATACAGGGTGGAGGTGAAAAACTGTTTTTT. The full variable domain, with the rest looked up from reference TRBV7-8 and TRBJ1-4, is GAGVSQSPRYKVAKRGQDVALRCDPISGHVSLFWYQQALGQGPEFLTYFQNEAQLDKSGLPSDRFFAERPEGSVSTLKIQRTQQEDSAVYLCASSLIQGGGEKLFFGSGTQLSVL.

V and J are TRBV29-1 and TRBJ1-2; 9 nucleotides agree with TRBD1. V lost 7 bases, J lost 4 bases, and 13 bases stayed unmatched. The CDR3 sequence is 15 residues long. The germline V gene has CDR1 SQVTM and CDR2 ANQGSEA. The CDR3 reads CSASTWTGEAYGYTF. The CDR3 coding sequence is TGCAGCGCCTCGACCTGGACAGGGGAGGCCTATGGCTACACCTTC.

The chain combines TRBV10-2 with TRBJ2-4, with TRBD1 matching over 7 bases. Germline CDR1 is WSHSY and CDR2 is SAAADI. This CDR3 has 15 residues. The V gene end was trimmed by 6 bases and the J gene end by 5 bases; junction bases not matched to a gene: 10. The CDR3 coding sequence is TGCGCCAGCAGCGGGACAGCAACCCTAGAAAACATTCAGTACTTC. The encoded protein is CASSGTATLENIQYF.

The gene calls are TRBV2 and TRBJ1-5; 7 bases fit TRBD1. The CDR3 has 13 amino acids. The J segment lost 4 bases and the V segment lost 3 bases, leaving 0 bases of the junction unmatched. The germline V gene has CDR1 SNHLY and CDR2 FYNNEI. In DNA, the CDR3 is TGTGCCAGCAGTGAGACAGGGAATCAGCCCCAGCATTTT. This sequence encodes CASSETGNQPQHF.

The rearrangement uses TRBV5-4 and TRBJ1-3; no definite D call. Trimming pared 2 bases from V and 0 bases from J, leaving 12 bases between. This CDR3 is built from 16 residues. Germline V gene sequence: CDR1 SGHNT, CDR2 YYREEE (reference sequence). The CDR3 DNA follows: TGTGCCAGCAGCTTAGGCGCTAGAAGCTCTGGAAACACCATATATTTT. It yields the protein CASSLGARSSGNTIYF.

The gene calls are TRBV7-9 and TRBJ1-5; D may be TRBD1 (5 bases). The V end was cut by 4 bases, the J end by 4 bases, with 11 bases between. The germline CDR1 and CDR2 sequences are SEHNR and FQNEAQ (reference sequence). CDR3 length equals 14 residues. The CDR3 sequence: CASSSTGGNQPQHF. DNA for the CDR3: TGTGCCAGCAGCTCGACGGGGGGGAATCAGCCCCAGCATTTT.

CDR3 in amino acids: CASSSRGRIYEQYF. The CDR3, as DNA: TGTGCCAGCAGTTCCCGGGGAAGAATCTACGAGCAGTACTTC. The V and J genes are TRBV6-2 or TRBV6-3 and TRBJ2-7, with D perhaps TRBD2 (5 bases). The CDR3 is 14 amino acids. Trimming stripped 4 bases from V and 3 bases from J, with 13 bases between. Germline-derived CDR1 and CDR2 are MNHEY and SVGEGT.

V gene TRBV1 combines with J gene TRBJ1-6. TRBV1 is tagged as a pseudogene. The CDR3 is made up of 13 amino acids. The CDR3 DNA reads TGCACCAGCAGCCAGTTCCGGGAATCACCCCTCCACTTT. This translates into CTSSQFRESPLHF.

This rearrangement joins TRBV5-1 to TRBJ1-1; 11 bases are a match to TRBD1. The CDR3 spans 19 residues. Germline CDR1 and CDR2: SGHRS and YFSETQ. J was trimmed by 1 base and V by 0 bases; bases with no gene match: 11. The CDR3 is CASSLAPGQGAGGNTEAFF. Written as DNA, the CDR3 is TGCGCCAGCAGCTTGGCACCCGGACAGGGGGCGGGCGGGAACACTGAAGCTTTCTTT.

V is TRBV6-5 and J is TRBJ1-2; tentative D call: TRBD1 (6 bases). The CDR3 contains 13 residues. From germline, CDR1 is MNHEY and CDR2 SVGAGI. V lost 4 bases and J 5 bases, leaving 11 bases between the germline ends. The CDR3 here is CASSSQGSYGYTF. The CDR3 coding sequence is TGTGCCAGCAGTTCACAGGGTTCTTATGGCTACACCTTC.

The CDR3 DNA sequence: TGTGCCAGCAGCTTGCGGGTTGAGCAGTTCTTC. This encodes CASSLRVEQFF. V gene TRBV7-8 combines with J gene TRBJ2-1; D perhaps matches TRBD2 (5 bases). CDR1 is SGHVS, CDR2 FQNEAQ, per germline. CDR3 size: 11 residues. The germline V and J ends were trimmed by 3 bases and 9 bases, with 6 bases remaining between them.

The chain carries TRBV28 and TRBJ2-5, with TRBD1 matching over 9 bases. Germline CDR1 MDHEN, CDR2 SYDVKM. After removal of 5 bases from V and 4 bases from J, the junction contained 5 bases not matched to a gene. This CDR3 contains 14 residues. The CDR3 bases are TGTGCCAGCAGTCAAACAGGGGGCGCAGAGACCCAGTACTTC. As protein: CASSQTGGAETQYF.

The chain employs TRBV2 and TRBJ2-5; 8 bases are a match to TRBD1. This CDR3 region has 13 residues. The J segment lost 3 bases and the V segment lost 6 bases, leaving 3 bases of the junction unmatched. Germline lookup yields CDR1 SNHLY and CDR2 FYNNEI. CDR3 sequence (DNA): TGTGCCAGCAGGAGGACAGGGAAAGAGACCCAGTACTTC. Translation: CASRRTGKETQYF.

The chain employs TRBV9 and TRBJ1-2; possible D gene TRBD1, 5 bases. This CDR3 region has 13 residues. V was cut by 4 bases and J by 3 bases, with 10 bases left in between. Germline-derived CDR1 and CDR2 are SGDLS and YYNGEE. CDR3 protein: CASSLRVDYGYTF. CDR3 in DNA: TGTGCCAGCAGCCTCAGGGTAGACTATGGCTACACCTTC.

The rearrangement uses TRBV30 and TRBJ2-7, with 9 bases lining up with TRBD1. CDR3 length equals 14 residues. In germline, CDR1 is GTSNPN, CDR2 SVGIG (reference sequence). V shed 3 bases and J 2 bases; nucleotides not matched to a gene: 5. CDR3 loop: CAWSRGTGTYEQYF. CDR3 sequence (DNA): TGTGCCTGGAGCCGCGGGACAGGGACCTACGAGCAGTACTTC.

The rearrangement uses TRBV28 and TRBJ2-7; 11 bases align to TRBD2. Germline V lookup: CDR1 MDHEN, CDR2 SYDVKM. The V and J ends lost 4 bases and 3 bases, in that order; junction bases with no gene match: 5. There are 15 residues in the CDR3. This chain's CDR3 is CASSSQTSGVYEQYF. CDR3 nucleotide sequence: TGTGCCAGCAGTTCCCAGACTAGCGGGGTCTACGAGCAGTACTTC.

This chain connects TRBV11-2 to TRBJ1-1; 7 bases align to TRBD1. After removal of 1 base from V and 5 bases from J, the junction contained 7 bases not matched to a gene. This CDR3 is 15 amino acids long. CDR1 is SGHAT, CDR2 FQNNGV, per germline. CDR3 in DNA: TGTGCCAGCAGCTTAGCCGACAGGGTGAGGACTGAAGCTTTCTTT. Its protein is CASSLADRVRTEAFF.

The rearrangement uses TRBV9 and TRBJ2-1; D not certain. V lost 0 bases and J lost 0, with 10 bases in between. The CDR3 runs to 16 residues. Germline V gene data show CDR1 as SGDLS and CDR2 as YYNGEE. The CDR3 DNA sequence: TGTGCCAGCAGCGTAGGAGATAGAGTCTCCTACAATGAGCAGTTCTTC. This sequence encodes CASSVGDRVSYNEQFF. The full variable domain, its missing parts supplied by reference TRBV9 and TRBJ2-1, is DSGVTQTPKHLITATGQRVTLRCSPRSGDLSVYWYQQSLDQGLQFLIQYYNGEERAKGNILERFSAQQFPDLHSELNLSSLELGDSALYFCASSVGDRVSYNEQFFGPGTRLTVL.

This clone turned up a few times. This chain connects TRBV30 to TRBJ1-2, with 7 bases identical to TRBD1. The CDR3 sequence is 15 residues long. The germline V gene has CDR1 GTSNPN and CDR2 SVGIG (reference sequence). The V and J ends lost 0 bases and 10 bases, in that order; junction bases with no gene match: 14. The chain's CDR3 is CAWSVGRGGSNDYTF. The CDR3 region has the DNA TGTGCCTGGAGTGTAGGACGAGGGGGCTCTAACGACTACACCTTC. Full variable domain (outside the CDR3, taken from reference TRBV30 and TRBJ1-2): SQTIHQWPATLVQPVGSPLSLECTVEGTSNPNLYWYRQAAGRGLQLLFYSVGIGQISSEVPQNLSASRPQDRQFILSSKKLLLSDSGFYLCAWSVGRGGSNDYTFGSGTRLTVV.

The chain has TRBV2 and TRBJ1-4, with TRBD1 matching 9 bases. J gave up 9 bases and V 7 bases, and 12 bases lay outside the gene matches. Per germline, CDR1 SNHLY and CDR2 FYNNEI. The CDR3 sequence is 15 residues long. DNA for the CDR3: TGTGCCAGCAAAGAGAGAGGGACAGGGTCTCAAAAACTGTTTTTT. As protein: CASKERGTGSQKLFF.

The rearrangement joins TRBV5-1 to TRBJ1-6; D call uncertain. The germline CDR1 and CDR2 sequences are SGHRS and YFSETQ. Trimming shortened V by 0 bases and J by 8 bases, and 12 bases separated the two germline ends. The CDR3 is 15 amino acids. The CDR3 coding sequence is TGCGCCAGCAGCTTGGTCGGGAGGGAGGATTCACCCCTCCACTTT. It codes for CASSLVGREDSPLHF.

CDR3 loop: CASSVESSGDTQYF. In nucleotides, the CDR3 is TGTGCCAGCAGCGTAGAGAGTAGCGGGGATACGCAGTATTTT. The chain links TRBV9 to TRBJ2-3; 7 nucleotides line up with TRBD2. With 0 bases clipped from V and 6 bases from J, the junction kept 4 bases outside the gene matches. CDR3 length: 14 residues. Germline CDR1 reads SGDLS; CDR2 reads YYNGEE.

The CDR3 region is CASSSDSYEQYF. CDR3 nucleotide sequence: TGTGCCAGCAGCTCCGACAGCTACGAGCAGTACTTC. The V call is TRBV5-6, the J call TRBJ2-7, with D tentatively TRBD1 (5 bases). In germline, CDR1 is SGHDT, CDR2 YYEEEE. This CDR3 contains 12 residues. V was clipped by 3 bases and J by 3 bases, with 7 bases between them.